One and the same sample provided the 9 T cell receptor beta chains below, sequenced in a study of neurological immune-mediated disorders. One entry per CDR3 protein results from TCRdb running MiXCR on the 5' RACE reads. The top ten clones hold over 5.5% of a sample with 50,000 or so distinct CDR3 sequences, roughly 3.8% of them seen once. Material for sequencing was PBMCs. Every receptor here comes from a man aged 55 to 70 with multiple sclerosis.

This clonotype occurred many times. The V call is TRBV6-1, the J call TRBJ2-2, with unresolved D. CDR3 length: 14 residues. CDR1 MNHNS and CDR2 SASEGT come from the germline V gene. Trimming left V 4 bases short and J 4 bases short, with 10 bases between. CDR3 sequence reads: CASSVLQSTGELFF. CDR3 sequence (DNA): TGTGCCAGCAGTGTGCTGCAGAGCACCGGGGAGCTGTTTTTT.

This clonotype showed up many times. V gene TRBV5-5 combines with J gene TRBJ2-3, with D hard to call. Germline-derived CDR1 and CDR2 are SGHKS and YYEKEE (reference sequence). Deletions cut 4 bases from V and 4 bases from J, with 7 bases between. There are 12 residues in the CDR3. CDR3 nucleotide sequence: TGTGCCAGCAGCACTCACCCAGATACGCAGTATTTT. Translating gives CASSTHPDTQYF.

The chain carries TRBV6-6 and TRBJ1-2; D might be TRBD1 (5 bases). Trimming removed 4 bases at V and 7 bases at J, with 13 bases between. CDR3 length: 13 amino acids. The germline CDR1 and CDR2 sequences are MNHNY and SVGAGI (reference sequence). As DNA, the CDR3 is TGTGCCAGCAGTTCCACTGGGGGTACTGGCTACACCTTC. Protein: CASSSTGGTGYTF.

In this sample, this clonotype turned up many times. This chain uses TRBV29-1 with TRBJ1-1; possibly TRBD1 for D (5 bases). CDR1 and CDR2 from the germline V gene are SQVTM and ANQGSEA. The CDR3 contains 12 residues. Trimming took off 4 bases at V and 4 bases at J, with 10 bases between the two ends. CDR3 nucleotide sequence: TGCAGCGTTGTGGGAAGGGGCACTGAAGCTTTCTTT. Encoded protein: CSVVGRGTEAFF.

Ten or more counts support this clonotype. The CDR3 DNA is TGTGCCAGCAGATACCGGGACAGGGTTACAGATACGCAGTATTTT. Protein sequence: CASRYRDRVTDTQYF. This sequence joins TRBV5-5 and TRBJ2-3; the match to TRBD1 covers 9 bases. The CDR3 extends over 15 amino acids. From germline, CDR1 is SGHKS and CDR2 YYEKEE (reference sequence). V was clipped by 5 bases and J by 3 bases; unmatched bases: 7.

Many counts were recorded for this clonotype. The CDR3 sequence is CSRGGFPSSYNEQFF. CDR3 bases: TGCAGTCGCGGGGGGTTCCCCTCCTCCTACAATGAGCAGTTCTTC. The V and J genes are TRBV20-1 and TRBJ2-1; 8 positions match TRBD2. Trimming at V came to 8 bases and at J to 0 bases, leaving 9 bases not matched to a gene. CDR3 length: 15 residues. Germline loops: CDR1 DFQATT, CDR2 SNEGSKA (reference sequence).

This clonotype showed up many times. The V gene is TRBV5-5, the J gene TRBJ2-5; D is uncertain. V lost 2 bases and J lost 5, with 10 bases in between. Germline loops: CDR1 SGHKS, CDR2 YYEKEE (reference sequence). The length of the CDR3 is 13 residues. In DNA form, the CDR3 reads TGTGCCAGCAGCTTTGCCCTTGGGGAGACCCAGTACTTC. Translating gives CASSFALGETQYF.

This clonotype appeared many times. J is TRBJ2-5 and V is TRBV20-1; D is undetermined. The CDR3 runs to 13 residues. V lost 5 bases, J lost 4 bases, and 14 bases lay in between. Germline CDR1 DFQATT, CDR2 SNEGSKA (reference sequence). The CDR3 reads CSAYRQAGETQYF. The CDR3 DNA reads TGCAGTGCTTACAGACAAGCTGGAGAGACCCAGTACTTC.

This clonotype came up many times. The rearrangement links TRBV10-2 to TRBJ1-3; tentatively, D is TRBD1 (6 bases). V lost 10 bases and J lost 4, with 17 bases in between. This CDR3 has 14 residues. Germline V gene sequence: CDR1 WSHSY, CDR2 SAAADI. As DNA, the CDR3 is TGCGCCATGCGACAGGAGCTATCCGGAAACACCATATATTTT. Protein product: CAMRQELSGNTIYF.